This passage covers 23 T cell receptor beta chains from one sample sequenced in a study of neoadjuvant nivolumab and ipilimumab in lung cancer. Sequenced by immunoSEQ multiplex PCR; TCRdb stores in-frame clones only, minus some. Among 24,000 or so clones, around 80% were seen once, and the ten largest hold under 8%. The source material was peripheral blood, sampled before neoadjuvant nivolumab, alone or with ipilimumab. The receptors here all came from an adult with non-small cell lung cancer.

The V call is TRBV19, the J call TRBJ1-5, with 8 bases lining up with TRBD1. Per the germline V gene, CDR1 is LNHDA and CDR2 is SQIVND (reference sequence). Trimming at V came to 8 bases and at J to 4 bases, leaving 4 bases not matched to a gene. The length of the CDR3 is 13 residues. The CDR3 loop reads CASRGTGNQPQHF. In nucleotides, the CDR3 is TGTGCCAGTCGCGGGACAGGTAATCAGCCCCAGCATTTT.

The CDR3 is CASSQGGRDNSYEQYF. DNA of the CDR3: TGCGCCAGCAGCCAAGGCGGCAGGGACAACTCCTACGAGCAGTACTTC. The V gene is TRBV4-1, the J gene TRBJ2-7; a weak D match, TRBD1 (6 bases). Trimming removed 1 base at V and 0 bases at J, with 13 bases between. CDR3 length: 16 residues. CDR1 MGHRA and CDR2 YSYEKL come from the germline V gene.

The V call is TRBV9, the J call TRBJ2-7; D tentatively fits TRBD1 or TRBD2 (5 bases each). This CDR3 contains 15 residues. Per the germline V gene, CDR1 is SGDLS and CDR2 is YYNGEE. Trimming pared 0 bases from V and 6 bases from J, leaving 16 bases between. The CDR3 coding sequence is TGTGCCAGCAGCGTAGGAAGTAGGGGTGGGAGCGAGCAGTACTTC. Its translation: CASSVGSRGGSEQYF.

On this clone: Other DNA sequences in this sample translate to the same CDR3. J is TRBJ2-5 and V is TRBV18; D ambiguous. The CDR3 totals 13 residues. Germline loops: CDR1 KGHSH, CDR2 LQKENI. The V and J ends lost 3 bases and 1 base respectively, with 6 bases between them. Here the CDR3 DNA reads TGTGCCAGCTCACCGGCTCTCCAAGAGACCCAGTACTTC. Translating gives CASSPALQETQYF.

The chain combines TRBV12-1 with TRBJ1-5; the table's D gene call, TRBD1, was not cross checked with the DNA. TRBV12-1 is tagged as a pseudogene. This CDR3 has 16 residues. CDR3 amino acids: CASSTRQGAWNQPQHF. The CDR3 nucleotides read TGTGCCAGCAGCACCAGACAGGGGGCCTGGAATCAGCCCCAGCATTTT.

This clone was recorded once. The V call is TRBV7-9, the J call TRBJ1-5, with TRBD1 as a possible D gene (5 bases). Germline assignment: CDR1 SEHNR and CDR2 FQNEAQ (reference sequence). V was shortened by 8 bases and J by 4 bases, with 6 bases between the two germline ends. There are 11 residues in the CDR3. The CDR3 DNA reads as TGTGCCAGCGGGGGGAATCAGCCCCAGCATTTT. Protein: CASGGNQPQHF.

The V gene is TRBV4-1, the J gene TRBJ1-1, with D maybe TRBD1 (5 bases). Germline CDR1 is MGHRA and CDR2 is YSYEKL. The CDR3 is 15 residues long. Trimming took 2 bases from V and 3 from J, leaving 13 bases between them. The CDR3 nucleotides are TGCGCCAGCAGCCAACCTATAATCAGGGACACTGAAGCTTTCTTT. The encoded protein is CASSQPIIRDTEAFF.

This rearrangement joins TRBV14 to TRBJ1-6, with TRBD1 as a possible D gene (6 bases). V lost 6 bases and J lost 7, with 10 bases in between. Per germline, CDR1 SGHDN and CDR2 FVKESK. The CDR3 has 13 residues. CDR3 nucleotides: TGTGCCAGCAGGGACAGTGGGAATTCACCCCTCCACTTT. Translating gives CASRDSGNSPLHF. Full variable domain (rest looked up from reference TRBV14 and TRBJ1-6): EAGVTQFPSHSVIEKGQTVTLRCDPISGHDNLYWYRRVMGKEIKFLLHFVKESKQDESGMPNNRFLAERTGGTYSTLKVQPAELEDSGVYFCASRDSGNSPLHFGNGTRLTVT.

The chain links TRBV6-5 to TRBJ2-7; 8 positions match TRBD1. Germline V CDR1 and CDR2: MNHEY, SVGAGI. With 2 bases clipped from V and 4 bases from J, the junction kept 4 bases outside the gene matches. This CDR3 is built from 14 residues. The CDR3 here is CASSYGQGAYEQYF. For the CDR3, the DNA is TGTGCCAGCAGTTACGGACAGGGTGCTTACGAGCAGTACTTC.

This chain uses TRBV4-1 with TRBJ1-6; the D gene is possibly TRBD1 (5 bases). Germline loops: CDR1 MGHRA, CDR2 YSYEKL. This CDR3 comprises 15 residues. V lost 2 bases to trimming and J lost 10 bases, with 15 bases between them. The CDR3 region has the DNA TGCGCCAGCAGCCAAACCCGGGACCAAGGGTCACCCCTCCACTTT. Protein: CASSQTRDQGSPLHF.

The rearrangement joins TRBV19 to TRBJ1-2; D unresolved. The ends were cut back, 4 bases at V and 4 bases at J, with 7 bases in the middle. The germline gives CDR1 LNHDA, CDR2 SQIVND (reference sequence). The CDR3 loop spans 12 amino acids. The CDR3 bases are TGTGCCAGTAGTACCGCCCTCTATGGCTACACCTTC. This gives the protein CASSTALYGYTF.

The chain joins TRBV29-1 to TRBJ2-3; TRBD1 agrees at 8 bases. The CDR3 runs 13 residues. The V gene's germline CDR1 is SQVTM and CDR2 ANQGSEA. The J segment lost 9 bases and the V segment lost 7 bases, leaving 12 bases of the junction unmatched. The CDR3 bases are TGCAGCGCGATGGCGGACAGGGCGAACACGCAGTATTTT. This gives the protein CSAMADRANTQYF.

The CDR3 loop reads CASSGRRNTEAFF. CDR3 coding DNA: TGTGCCAGCAGCGGAAGGAGAAACACTGAAGCTTTCTTT. The chain has TRBV11-2 and TRBJ1-1; unclear D gene. Germline V gene lookup returns CDR1 SGHAT and CDR2 FQNNGV. The germline V and J ends were trimmed by 5 bases and 2 bases, with 9 bases remaining between them. The CDR3 totals 13 residues. The full variable domain, rest sourced from reference TRBV11-2 and TRBJ1-1, is EAGVAQSPRYKIIEKRQSVAFWCNPISGHATLYWYQQILGQGPKLLIQFQNNGVVDDSQLPKDRFSAERLKGVDSTLKIQPAKLEDSAVYLCASSGRRNTEAFFGQGTRLTVV.

The J gene is TRBJ1-1, the V gene TRBV7-9; D remains unclear. Trimming pared 6 bases from V and 2 bases from J, leaving 13 bases between. The CDR3 runs 14 residues. Germline values: CDR1 SEHNR, CDR2 FQNEAQ (reference sequence). The CDR3, as DNA: TGTGCCAGCAGTCGAGCCGGAATAAACACTGAAGCTTTCTTT. The encoded protein is CASSRAGINTEAFF. The whole variable domain, filled in from reference TRBV7-9 and TRBJ1-1, reads DTGVSQNPRHKITKRGQNVTFRCDPISEHNRLYWYRQTLGQGPEFLTYFQNEAQLEKSRLLSDRFSAERPKGSFSTLEIQRTEQGDSAMYLCASSRAGINTEAFFGQGTRLTVV.

This clone has only one observation. This chain uses TRBV10-1 with TRBJ2-2, with 7 bases that match TRBD2. Germline-derived CDR1 and CDR2 are WNHNN and SYGVQD (reference sequence). The CDR3 consists of 15 residues. J lost 5 bases, V lost 0 bases, and 3 bases had no gene match. CDR3 sequence (DNA): TGCGCCAGCAGTGAGTCGACGGGAGGAACCGGGGAGCTGTTTTTT. Protein: CASSESTGGTGELFF.

V and J are TRBV9 and TRBJ2-7; 11 bases are a match to TRBD2. This CDR3 comprises 14 residues. Unmatched junction bases numbered 3, after V lost 1 base and J lost 6 bases. The germline CDR1 and CDR2 sequences are SGDLS and YYNGEE. The CDR3 DNA follows: TGTGCCAGCAGCGTATCGGGACTAGCGGCCGAGCAGTACTTC. It specifies CASSVSGLAAEQYF.

Here the CDR3 reads CSVTQSMNTEAFF. The CDR3 region has the DNA TGCAGCGTTACTCAAAGCATGAACACTGAAGCTTTCTTT. J is TRBJ1-1 and V is TRBV29-1, with D hard to call. The CDR3 has 13 residues. V was shortened by 5 bases and J by 0 bases, with 10 bases between the two germline ends. Germline V CDR1 and CDR2: SQVTM, ANQGSEA.

The V gene is TRBV6-5, the J gene TRBJ2-7; D is undetermined. Trimming pared 7 bases from V and 2 bases from J, leaving 15 bases between. The germline CDR1 and CDR2 sequences are MNHEY and SVGAGI. The CDR3 spans 14 residues. CDR3 amino acids: CASKQLGPTYEQYF. CDR3 sequence (DNA): TGTGCCAGCAAACAACTGGGTCCAACCTACGAGCAGTACTTC.

The rearrangement joins TRBV5-4 to TRBJ2-5; TRBD2 agrees at 8 bases. This CDR3 has 16 amino acids. Losses at the gene ends were 3 bases for V and 0 bases for J; bases not matched to a gene: 7. Germline CDR1 and CDR2: SGHNT and YYREEE (reference sequence). The CDR3 spells CASSSRKRGNQETQYF. CDR3 coding DNA: TGTGCCAGCAGCTCCCGAAAGCGGGGGAACCAAGAGACCCAGTACTTC.

This sequence joins TRBV19 and TRBJ1-1; perhaps TRBD1 as D (6 bases). CDR3 length: 14 residues. Looked up from germline, CDR1 is LNHDA and CDR2 is SQIVND (reference sequence). Trimming shortened V by 6 bases and J by 5 bases, and 16 bases separated the two germline ends. CDR3 sequence: CASRGRGIQTEAFF. CDR3 sequence (DNA): TGTGCCAGTAGGGGCAGGGGCATTCAAACTGAAGCTTTCTTT.

The rearrangement joins TRBV5-6 to TRBJ2-3; 11 bases agree with TRBD2. V dropped 4 bases and J dropped 7; count of bases not matched to a gene: 8. The CDR3 covers 15 residues. The germline V gene has CDR1 SGHDT and CDR2 YYEEEE. CDR3 nucleotide sequence: TGTGCCAGCAGCCCCCCTAGCGGGGGGTTGTATACGCAGTATTTT. It translates to CASSPPSGGLYTQYF.

In regard to this clone: Other DNA sequences in this specimen translate into the identical CDR3. The chain combines TRBV7-9 with TRBJ2-3; D is unclear. Germline V lookup: CDR1 SEHNR, CDR2 FQNEAQ (reference sequence). The CDR3 covers 13 residues. V lost 2 bases and J 3 bases, leaving 6 bases between the germline ends. The CDR3 sequence: CASSLPSTDTQYF. The CDR3 region has the DNA TGTGCCAGCAGCTTACCCTCGACAGATACGCAGTATTTT.

The gene calls are TRBV10-1 and TRBJ2-1, with TRBD1 matching over 12 bases. In germline, CDR1 is WNHNN, CDR2 SYGVQD (reference sequence). J was trimmed by 4 bases and V by 6 bases; bases with no gene match: 10. CDR3 size: 17 residues. The CDR3 region has the DNA TGCGCCAGCAGCCCCCGATCGGGACAGGGGGCGTACAATGAGCAGTTCTTC. Protein: CASSPRSGQGAYNEQFF.